One sample yielded the 27 T cell receptor beta chains listed below, sequenced in a study of shared clonotypes between healthy human individuals. Using immunoSEQ multiplex PCR, the repertoire was profiled, and TCRdb retains in-frame clones only, with some absent. The sample yields approximately 530,000 clones, approximately 94% seen once. Sequenced: naive CD4+ T cells sorted from blood. Subset reported: CD45RA+ positively selected. The receptors originated from a woman under 40 in good health.

In this sample, this clone turned up once. The gene calls are TRBV6-5 and TRBJ2-7, with 7 nucleotides matching TRBD1. Germline V gene data show CDR1 as MNHEY and CDR2 as SVGAGI. The ends lost 7 bases at V and 6 bases at J; junction bases unmatched: 12. This CDR3 spans 14 amino acids. The CDR3 DNA is TGTGCCAGCACCGCTGTAGGGGACAGTCGCGAGCAGTACTTC. Translating it yields CASTAVGDSREQYF.

The chain uses TRBV7-2 and TRBJ2-5, with TRBD1 as a possible D gene (5 bases). The CDR3 loop spans 13 amino acids. Germline V gene lookup returns CDR1 SGHTA and CDR2 FQGNSA. Trimming removed 5 bases from V and 4 bases from J, with 11 bases in between. The DNA of the CDR3 is TGTGCCAGCAGCCCTCGGACACGAGAGACCCAGTACTTC. Protein sequence: CASSPRTRETQYF.

This rearrangement joins TRBV6-6 to TRBJ2-1; perhaps D is TRBD1 or TRBD2 (5 bases each). The CDR3 runs to 15 residues. V was clipped by 8 bases and J by 9 bases, with 23 bases between them. Per the germline V gene, CDR1 is MNHNY and CDR2 is SVGAGI (reference sequence). The DNA of the CDR3 is TGTGCCAGCTCAGTAGACCTAGGGGCAGGAGGTGAGCAGTTCTTC. Protein: CASSVDLGAGGEQFF.

This rearrangement joins TRBV28 to TRBJ1-4; no definite D call. CDR3 length: 16 amino acids. Trimming left V 3 bases short and J 0 bases short, with 11 bases between. CDR1 and CDR2 (germline): MDHEN, SYDVKM. The CDR3 is CASSFADLATNEKLFF. The CDR3 coding sequence is TGTGCCAGCAGTTTTGCCGACCTCGCAACTAATGAAAAACTGTTTTTT.

The gene calls are TRBV6-5 and TRBJ2-7, with TRBD1 matching 12 bases. Germline V gene lookup returns CDR1 MNHEY and CDR2 SVGAGI. There are 16 residues in the CDR3. The ends lost 0 bases at V and 5 bases at J; junction bases unmatched: 5. The CDR3, as DNA: TGTGCCAGCAGTTACTCAGGGACAGGGGGCTACCACGAGCAGTACTTC. It encodes CASSYSGTGGYHEQYF.

The chain has TRBV7-9 and TRBJ2-5; D is ambiguous. The germline gives CDR1 SEHNR, CDR2 FQNEAQ (reference sequence). The V end was cut by 2 bases, the J end by 0 bases, with 10 bases between. The CDR3 covers 15 residues. CDR3 in DNA: TGTGCCAGCAGCTTACCCGGACGGTACCAAGAGACCCAGTACTTC. Its protein is CASSLPGRYQETQYF.

The genes are TRBV7-6 and TRBJ2-5; D call uncertain. The CDR3 length is 14 residues. Germline V gives CDR1 SGHVS, CDR2 FNYEAQ. Trimming took off 0 bases at V and 11 bases at J, with 16 bases between the two ends. CDR3 bases: TGTGCCAGCAGCTTAGCGGTGGAAGTTGAAGAGCAGTACTTC. Translation: CASSLAVEVEEQYF.

This clone has a single count. The chain joins TRBV7-9 to TRBJ1-4; 8 positions agree with TRBD1. Per germline, CDR1 SEHNR and CDR2 FQNEAQ (reference sequence). CDR3 size: 16 residues. Losses at the gene ends were 2 bases for V and 1 base for J; bases not matched to a gene: 3. CDR3 sequence: CASSLWTGLTNEKLFF. The CDR3 nucleotides read TGTGCCAGCAGCTTATGGACAGGGCTAACTAATGAAAAACTGTTTTTT.

V and J are TRBV29-1 and TRBJ2-3; D gene unclear. CDR1 SQVTM and CDR2 ANQGSEA come from the germline V gene. The V and J ends lost 4 bases and 7 bases respectively, with 30 bases between them. This CDR3 spans 18 amino acids. Here the CDR3 DNA reads TGCAGCGTTGTTCGGAAATCGTCCCCAAGATCTCCCCAGAATACGCAGTATTTT. It specifies CSVVRKSSPRSPQNTQYF.

Written as DNA, the CDR3 is TGCGCCAGCAGCTTGGATGGGGACATGAACACTGAAGCTTTCTTT. It specifies CASSLDGDMNTEAFF. This sequence joins TRBV5-1 and TRBJ1-1; a weak D match, TRBD1 (6 bases). The germline gives CDR1 SGHRS, CDR2 YFSETQ. Trimming took off 0 bases at V and 0 bases at J, with 9 bases between the two ends. CDR3 length equals 15 residues.

The chain has TRBV13 and TRBJ1-1; a weak D match, TRBD1 (6 bases). The CDR3 spans 13 residues. V lost 5 bases and J 8 bases, leaving 15 bases between the germline ends. CDR1 PRHDT and CDR2 FYEKMQ come from the germline V gene (reference sequence). The CDR3 protein is CASSPPRGQEAFF. CDR3 in DNA: TGTGCCAGCAGCCCCCCCCGGGGGCAAGAAGCTTTCTTT.

The V call is TRBV28, the J call TRBJ2-1; 14 positions match TRBD2. The CDR3 sequence is 17 residues long. The V gene's germline CDR1 is MDHEN and CDR2 SYDVKM. The V and J ends lost 3 bases and 6 bases, in that order; junction bases with no gene match: 7. The CDR3 is CASSFSLGLAGANEQFF. The CDR3 DNA reads TGTGCCAGCAGTTTCTCACTGGGACTAGCGGGAGCCAATGAGCAGTTCTTC.

The chain employs TRBV7-6 and TRBJ2-5, with D perhaps TRBD1 or TRBD2 (6 bases each). The germline V gene has CDR1 SGHVS and CDR2 FNYEAQ. Deletions cut 5 bases from V and 5 bases from J, with 18 bases between. This CDR3 is built from 15 residues. The CDR3 loop is CASSRTDTGGETQYF. CDR3 DNA: TGTGCCAGCAGCAGGACAGACACCGGAGGGGAGACCCAGTACTTC. Using reference TRBV7-6 and TRBJ2-5 for the parts outside the CDR3, the full variable domain is GAGVSQSPRYKVTKRGQDVALRCDPISGHVSLYWYRQALGQGPEFLTYFNYEAQQDKSGLPNDRFSAERPEGSISTLTIQRTEQRDSAMYRCASSRTDTGGETQYFGPGTRLLVL.

This clone is a singleton in its sample. The J gene is TRBJ2-7, the V gene TRBV19; the D gene could be TRBD1 or TRBD2 (5 bases each). V was shortened by 5 bases and J by 3 bases, with 14 bases between the two germline ends. Germline V lookup: CDR1 LNHDA, CDR2 SQIVND (reference sequence). The CDR3 is 14 residues long. DNA for the CDR3: TGTGCCAGTAGTGCCCGGGGCGGCAACTACGAGCAGTACTTC. Translating gives CASSARGGNYEQYF.

The J gene is TRBJ2-1, the V gene TRBV5-6, with D unresolved. Germline values: CDR1 SGHDT, CDR2 YYEEEE. V was shortened by 4 bases and J by 2 bases, with 16 bases between the two germline ends. This CDR3 is built from 16 residues. Here the CDR3 DNA reads TGTGCCAGCAGCCTGCTTGGTCGGAGTACCTACAATGAGCAGTTCTTC. Translated, it gives CASSLLGRSTYNEQFF.

The chain links TRBV9 to TRBJ2-7; D unclear. The CDR3 is 14 residues long. Per germline, CDR1 SGDLS and CDR2 YYNGEE. Trimming removed 0 bases from V and 4 bases from J, with 11 bases in between. In DNA form, the CDR3 reads TGTGCCAGCAGCGTAGAGAGTAGTTGGTACGAGCAGTACTTC. It translates to CASSVESSWYEQYF.

The rearrangement links TRBV10-2 to TRBJ2-3, with a possible D match to TRBD1 (5 bases). Trimming stripped 9 bases from V and 3 bases from J, with 13 bases between. This CDR3 is built from 13 residues. Germline CDR1 reads WSHSY; CDR2 reads SAAADI. The CDR3 DNA is TGCGCCAGGCATCGGACAAATACAGATACGCAGTATTTT. Its translation is CARHRTNTDTQYF.

The rearrangement uses TRBV28 and TRBJ1-2; no reliable D call. Trimming removed 1 base from V and 0 bases from J, with 6 bases in between. The CDR3 has 14 amino acids. Per the germline V gene, CDR1 is MDHEN and CDR2 is SYDVKM. The CDR3 here is CASSLLAPNYGYTF. The CDR3 nucleotides are TGTGCCAGCAGTTTATTAGCCCCTAACTATGGCTACACCTTC.

This chain uses TRBV30 with TRBJ1-4; D unclear. The germline CDR1 and CDR2 sequences are GTSNPN and SVGIG (reference sequence). There are 13 residues in the CDR3. V was pared by 4 bases and J by 0 bases, with 6 bases between. Here the CDR3 reads CAWKGSTNEKLFF. DNA for the CDR3: TGTGCCTGGAAGGGTTCAACTAATGAAAAACTGTTTTTT. Supplemented by reference TRBV30 and TRBJ1-4, the full variable domain reads SQTIHQWPATLVQPVGSPLSLECTVEGTSNPNLYWYRQAAGRGLQLLFYSVGIGQISSEVPQNLSASRPQDRQFILSSKKLLLSDSGFYLCAWKGSTNEKLFFGSGTQLSVL.

V usage is TRBV4-2 and J usage is TRBJ2-5; no clear D gene. The DNA matches TRBJ2-7 better at its end, which makes the J call doubtful. From germline, CDR1 is LGHNA and CDR2 YNFKEQ. This CDR3 has 17 amino acids. In nucleotides, the CDR3 is TGTGCCAGCAGCCAAGATCCGTGGACGCGAAGCACCTACGAGCAGTACTTC. Translation gives CASSQDPWTRSTYEQYF.

The rearrangement uses TRBV5-1 and TRBJ1-1; 8 bases fit TRBD1. V lost 4 bases to trimming and J lost 5 bases; unmatched junction nucleotides: 7. This CDR3 is built from 14 residues. Germline V lookup: CDR1 SGHRS, CDR2 YFSETQ. In DNA, the CDR3 is TGCGCCAGCAGCCTCCAACAGGGGGATACTGAAGCTTTCTTT. Its translation: CASSLQQGDTEAFF.

J is TRBJ2-1 and V is TRBV29-1; TRBD1 matches at 9 bases. CDR3 length: 13 residues. The germline gives CDR1 SQVTM, CDR2 ANQGSEA. J lost 5 bases, V lost 7 bases, and 6 bases had no gene match. The CDR3 reads CSATDRGNNEQFF. The CDR3 DNA follows: TGCAGCGCCACGGACAGGGGAAACAATGAGCAGTTCTTC.

The chain uses TRBV28 and TRBJ1-2, with a tentative D call TRBD1 (5 bases). Germline loops: CDR1 MDHEN, CDR2 SYDVKM. The CDR3 has 11 residues. V was trimmed by 10 bases and J by 4 bases, leaving 10 bases between them. The CDR3 region has the DNA TGTGCCACCGGAGGGGTCTATGGCTACACCTTC. The encoded protein is CATGGVYGYTF.

V usage is TRBV6-6 and J usage is TRBJ2-7, with 7 bases matching TRBD1. Trimming removed 4 bases from V and 0 bases from J; junction bases left unmatched: 6. Per the germline V gene, CDR1 is MNHNY and CDR2 is SVGAGI (reference sequence). This CDR3 has 15 residues. DNA for the CDR3: TGTGCCAGCAGTTTCGAGACAGGGTTCTCCTACGAGCAGTACTTC. Translation gives CASSFETGFSYEQYF.

This clone came up once. J is TRBJ2-1 and V is TRBV27; no clear D. The length of the CDR3 is 16 residues. The V gene lost 2 bases and the J gene lost 0 bases, with 11 bases spanning the gap. The germline gives CDR1 MNHEY, CDR2 SMNVEV (reference sequence). Written as DNA, the CDR3 is TGTGCCAGCAGTTTACGGGCACCAAGCTCCTACAATGAGCAGTTCTTC. Amino acid sequence: CASSLRAPSSYNEQFF.

The V and J genes are TRBV2 and TRBJ2-5; D gene uncertain. Per the germline V gene, CDR1 is SNHLY and CDR2 is FYNNEI. The CDR3 loop spans 18 amino acids. V was clipped by 2 bases and J by 2 bases, with 21 bases between them. The CDR3 protein is CASSEWGGWQSLQETQYF. The CDR3 nucleotides are TGTGCCAGCAGTGAATGGGGTGGATGGCAGAGCCTTCAAGAGACCCAGTACTTC.

This chain links TRBV28 with TRBJ1-5; D may be TRBD1 (5 bases). V was clipped by 5 bases and J by 7 bases, with 18 bases between them. The V gene's germline CDR1 is MDHEN and CDR2 SYDVKM. The CDR3 loop spans 15 amino acids. The CDR3 nucleotides are TGTGCCAGCAGTCCTTGGGGCCAGGCCAAACAGCCCCAGCATTTT. Translation: CASSPWGQAKQPQHF.